This T cell receptor beta chain comes out of a study of cytomegalovirus exposure and HLA in healthy donors. Broader study findings: In a later analysis, TCR beta V- and J-gene trimming was associated with a missense DCLRE1C variant.

Turning to this clone: The antigen remains unidentified.

CDR3 length: 13 amino acids. The junction had 7 bases not matched to a gene; V was cut back by 6 bases and J by 10 bases. The germline CDR1 and CDR2 sequences are SNHLY and FYNNEI. Researchers ran the PCR with 60 Vbeta and 13 Jbeta primers. Measured with immunoSEQ multiplex PCR; TCRdb has only the in-frame clones, and not every one. The sample includes hundreds of thousands of clones, 83% seen only once; the top ten take more than 1.3%. The origin of this receptor is a girl aged 5-17 years in good health and CMV-seronegative. Sequencing used PBMCs. The chain carries TRBV2 and TRBJ1-1; 11 nucleotides align to TRBD1. CDR3 in DNA: TGTGCCAGCAGATCCGGGACAGGGGGAACAGCTTTCTTT. The encoded protein is CASRSGTGGTAFF.